Listed below are T cell receptor beta chains from one sample, sequenced in a study of Ad26.COV2.S vaccination and SARS-CoV-2 variants. TCRdb's copy holds only in-frame clones and misses some; the assay was immunoSEQ multiplex PCR. Of over 110,000 clones listed, 80% to 90% are singletons. This material consisted of peripheral blood, taken after recovery from COVID-19. Receptors were obtained from a human donor who had recovered from COVID-19. Both conserved end residues are part of each CDR3. A D gene is named only where the DNA matches it firmly. Expanded clones are given a class, and other clones once, few, many or no size at all.

j_call v_call d_call clone_size cdr3_length cdr3_aa cdr3_nt
TRBJ2-3 TRBV19 . . 15 CASTLQLTSTDTQYF TGTGCCAGTACCCTACAGTTGACTAGCACAGATACGCAGTATTTT
TRBJ2-7 TRBV15 . once 16 CATSRDGRGPYVEQYF TGTGCCACCAGCAGAGATGGTCGGGGGCCCTACGTCGAGCAGTACTTC
TRBJ2-2 TRBV6-5 . . 14 CASTYRANTGELFF TGTGCCAGCACCTATCGAGCGAACACCGGGGAGCTGTTTTTT
TRBJ2-6 TRBV10-2 TRBD1 . 17 CASRGQGAGSGANVLTF TGCGCCAGCAGGGGACAGGGGGCCGGTTCTGGGGCCAACGTCCTGACTTTC
TRBJ1-1 TRBV7-9 . . 15 CASSLAGGGNTEAFF TGTGCCAGCAGCTTAGCAGGCGGGGGGAACACTGAAGCTTTCTTT
TRBJ2-4 TRBV10-3 TRBD2 . 16 CAISGSQRGLENIQYF TGTGCCATCAGTGGGAGCCAGCGGGGGCTAGAAAACATTCAGTACTTC
TRBJ1-4 TRBV3-1/TRBV3-2 TRBD1 . 16 CASSQDGGRGNEKLFF TGTGCCAGCAGCCAAGACGGTGGCAGGGGGAATGAAAAACTGTTTTTT
TRBJ1-2 TRBV6-4 . . 11 CASKYSDGYTF TGTGCCAGCAAATATTCGGATGGCTACACCTTC
TRBJ2-7 TRBV30 . . 13 CAWSAGNMDEQYF TGTGCCTGGAGCGCAGGGAATATGGACGAGCAGTACTTC
TRBJ1-1 TRBV5-1 . . 15 CASSLEGDTNTEAFF TGCGCCAGCAGCTTGGAAGGGGACACAAACACTGAAGCTTTCTTT
TRBJ1-5 TRBV7-2 . . 13 CASSTRGNQPQHF TGTGCCAGCAGCACTCGGGGCAATCAGCCCCAGCATTTT
TRBJ1-2 TRBV9 . few 15 CASSVGPGGSYGYTF TGTGCCAGCAGCGTAGGCCCGGGGGGCTCGTATGGCTACACCTTC
TRBJ2-7 TRBV27 . . 12 CASSLLGGEQYF TGTGCCAGCAGCCTCCTAGGCGGCGAGCAGTACTTC
TRBJ2-1 TRBV18 TRBD2 . 15 CASSPWGGRRNEQFF TGTGCCAGCTCACCCTGGGGGGGACGTCGTAATGAGCAGTTCTTC
TRBJ1-2 TRBV18 . once 17 CASSPKPQGSTNYGYTF TGTGCCAGCTCCCCTAAACCTCAGGGGTCGACTAACTATGGCTACACCTTC
TRBJ2-2 TRBV6-5 TRBD1 . 16 CASSYALTGDTGELFF TGTGCCAGCAGTTACGCTTTGACAGGGGACACCGGGGAGCTGTTTTTT
TRBJ1-1 TRBV18 TRBD1 . 16 CASSPRTGEMNTEAFF TGTGCCAGCTCACCACGGACAGGGGAGATGAACACTGAAGCTTTCTTT
TRBJ2-5 TRBV28 TRBD2 . 17 CASSLLASRPGGETQYF TGTGCCAGCAGTTTATTGGCCTCCCGCCCGGGGGGGGAGACCCAGTACTTC
TRBJ1-5 TRBV6-5 . . 12 CASRGVNQPQHF TGTGCCAGCCGGGGGGTCAATCAGCCCCAGCATTTT
TRBJ1-6 TRBV5-4 TRBD1 . 15 CASSLGGTGPQVLHF TGTGCCAGCAGCTTGGGGGGGACAGGGCCCCAGGTCCTCCACTTT
TRBJ1-4 TRBV11-2 . . 14 CASSLLGTGEKLFF TGTGCCAGCAGCTTACTGGGGACGGGTGAAAAACTGTTTTTT
TRBJ1-1 TRBV7-2 TRBD1 . 13 CASRDRANTEAFF TGTGCCAGCAGGGACAGGGCGAACACTGAAGCTTTCTTT
TRBJ1-3 TRBV11-2 . . 16 CASSLGPQGSGNTIYF TGTGCCAGCAGCCTGGGGCCGCAGGGATCTGGAAACACCATATATTTT
TRBJ1-2 TRBV9 . . 14 CASSRRRENYGYTF TGTGCCAGCAGCCGAAGGAGGGAAAACTATGGCTACACCTTC
TRBJ1-6 TRBV2 TRBD1 . 15 CASSVQGAPMGALHF TGTGCCAGCAGTGTACAGGGGGCTCCAATGGGGGCCCTCCACTTT
TRBJ1-6 TRBV28 . . 15 CASSFSGAGFSPLHF TGTGCCAGCAGTTTCTCCGGGGCAGGGTTTTCACCCCTCCACTTT
TRBJ1-1 TRBV30 . . 13 CAWHPRGDTEAFF TGTGCCTGGCATCCTAGGGGTGACACTGAAGCTTTCTTT